This TCR beta chain was recovered during a study of long-term antiretroviral therapy in people with HIV. Study observations and caveats: Therapy changes, viral resistance and ART adherence were not documented in the available data. The range of CDR3 lengths in HIV repertoires proved narrower than that found in controls.

The immunoSEQ assay was v3.0, run at survey level. Sequenced by immunoSEQ multiplex PCR; TCRdb stores in-frame clones only, minus some. The table has approximately 15,000 clones, around 74% seen once. A word on this clone: The antigen remains undetermined.

Germline V gene lookup returns CDR1 SGHTA and CDR2 FQGTGA. The CDR3 is 15 residues long. Trimming stripped 5 bases from V and 5 bases from J, with 19 bases between. One or more pre-ART and two or more post-ART PBMC samples were available from each donor. Every specimen provided about 0.9-11 million cryopreserved PBMC before DNA extraction took place. The chain employs TRBV7-3 and TRBJ2-7, with unresolved D. This clonotype was obtained from a man aged 25 to 45 with HIV. This specimen was unsorted PBMCs, taken 2.1 to 2.2 years before starting antiretroviral therapy. The CDR3 sequence: CASSPRTRVLHEQYF. DNA for the CDR3: TGTGCCAGCAGCCCCAGGACCCGGGTCCTCCACGAGCAGTACTTC.